The 4 T cell receptor beta chains presented below share a single source sample, sequenced in a study of blood T cell repertoires in COVID-19. Using immunoSEQ multiplex PCR, the repertoire was profiled, and TCRdb retains in-frame clones only, with some absent. The table has 270,000 or so clones, 88% seen once. The sequenced sample was PBMCs or T cells enriched from blood (not recorded which). These receptors were taken from a woman aged 40 to 49 with acute COVID-19.

The rearrangement links TRBV27 to TRBJ1-2; 11 bases align to TRBD1. This CDR3 has 16 amino acids. With V trimmed by 0 bases and J by 4 bases, 4 bases remained unmatched. The germline CDR1 and CDR2 sequences are MNHEY and SMNVEV (reference sequence). CDR3 nucleotides: TGTGCCAGCAGTTTATCTTGGACAGGGGGCAGCTATGGCTACACCTTC. It specifies CASSLSWTGGSYGYTF.

The chain carries TRBV5-1 and TRBJ2-3; weak D call: TRBD2 (6 bases). Germline assignment: CDR1 SGHRS and CDR2 YFSETQ. V lost 1 base, J lost 0 bases, and 12 bases lay in between. The CDR3 extends over 16 amino acids. CDR3 bases: TGCGCCAGCAGCTTGCTCGGAGGGAAAAGCACAGATACGCAGTATTTT. This sequence encodes CASSLLGGKSTDTQYF.

The chain has TRBV10-3 and TRBJ2-1, with D tentatively TRBD2 (5 bases). Trimming took 0 bases from V and 0 from J, leaving 9 bases between them. CDR3 size: 16 residues. Germline V gene data show CDR1 as ENHRY and CDR2 as SYGVKD. CDR3: CAISESSGNSYNEQFF. In DNA, the CDR3 is TGTGCCATCAGTGAGTCGTCCGGGAACTCCTACAATGAGCAGTTCTTC.

This chain joins TRBV5-4 and TRBJ1-1; D is unclear. There are 13 residues in the CDR3. In germline, CDR1 is SGHNT, CDR2 YYREEE (reference sequence). The V gene lost 4 bases and the J gene lost 4 bases, with 11 bases spanning the gap. Here the CDR3 reads CASSSAGGTEAFF. CDR3 DNA: TGTGCCAGCAGCAGCGCAGGAGGCACTGAAGCTTTCTTT.